This is a list of T cell receptor beta chains from one sample in a study of blood T cell repertoires in COVID-19. Sequencing was performed with immunoSEQ multiplex PCR; in TCRdb, only in-frame clones are kept and a portion is missing. The sample has fewer than 350,000 clones; 87% are singletons. Sample: peripheral blood. Source of these receptors: a woman in her forties or fifties who had recovered from COVID-19. Both conserved end residues are part of each CDR3. Each record gives: V gene, D gene, CDR3 length, J gene, clone size, CDR3 protein, CDR3 DNA. D genes are given only for firm matches. Clone size appears in some rows only: once, few, many, or a class for an expanded clone.

TRBV7-9	TRBD1	13	TRBJ1-2	.	CASSPQGVGGYTF	TGTGCCAGCAGCCCACAGGGGGTAGGTGGCTACACCTTC
TRBV7-9	.	13	TRBJ1-4	.	CASSPAAIQKLFF	TGTGCCAGCAGCCCAGCGGCCATCCAAAAACTGTTTTTT
TRBV10-3	.	14	TRBJ1-2	few	CAISDRLESRSYTF	TGTGCCATCAGCGACCGACTGGAGTCGAGAAGCTACACCTTC
TRBV5-1	TRBD2	15	TRBJ2-5	.	CASSGTSGGQETQYF	TGCGCCAGCAGCGGGACTAGCGGGGGCCAAGAGACCCAGTACTTC
TRBV10-3	TRBD2	13	TRBJ2-1	.	CAIGLAVDNEQFF	TGTGCCATCGGACTAGCGGTCGACAATGAGCAGTTCTTC
TRBV2	.	13	TRBJ2-5	.	CASNVGGEETQYF	TGTGCCAGCAATGTCGGCGGGGAAGAGACCCAGTACTTC
TRBV14	TRBD1	15	TRBJ2-3	.	CASSPWTGGTDTQYF	TGTGCCAGCAGCCCATGGACAGGGGGAACAGATACGCAGTATTTT
TRBV9	.	17	TRBJ1-6	.	CASSPTSRWRNNSPLHF	TGTGCCAGCAGCCCAACAAGTAGGTGGCGGAATAATTCACCCCTCCACTTT
TRBV5-4	.	17	TRBJ1-3	.	CASSRRTGKSIGNTIYF	TGTGCCAGCAGCCGGAGAACAGGGAAGTCTATTGGAAACACCATATATTTT
TRBV7-3	.	13	TRBJ1-5	.	CASSFNSHSPQHF	TGTGCCAGCAGCTTCAATTCCCATTCGCCCCAGCATTTT
TRBV7-2	TRBD1	15	TRBJ1-1	few	CASSVDRGLGTEAFF	TGTGCCAGCAGCGTCGACAGGGGTTTGGGCACTGAAGCTTTCTTT
TRBV5-1	.	14	TRBJ1-3	.	CASSPGGNGNTIYF	TGCGCCAGCAGCCCCGGAGGGAATGGAAACACCATATATTTT
TRBV2	.	13	TRBJ1-5	.	CASSDEGYQPQHF	TGTGCCAGCAGTGACGAGGGCTATCAGCCCCAGCATTTT
TRBV7-2	TRBD2	14	TRBJ2-7	.	CASSPGLAEYEQYF	TGTGCCAGCAGCCCCGGACTAGCGGAGTACGAGCAGTACTTC
TRBV30	TRBD1	17	TRBJ2-3	.	CAWRETPRGSSTDTQYF	TGTGCCTGGAGAGAGACTCCCAGGGGGTCTAGCACAGATACGCAGTATTTT
TRBV7-9	.	14	TRBJ2-5	.	CASSLKGIEETQYF	TGTGCCAGCAGCTTGAAGGGGATCGAAGAGACCCAGTACTTC
TRBV6-2/TRBV6-3	TRBD1	15	TRBJ2-7	once	CASSSDRDSSYEQYF	TGTGCCAGCAGCTCCGACCGGGACAGCTCCTACGAGCAGTACTTC
TRBV7-9	.	14	TRBJ2-7	.	CASSLMQGAYEQYF	TGTGCCAGCAGCTTAATGCAGGGCGCCTACGAGCAGTACTTC
TRBV10-3	TRBD1	14	TRBJ2-2	.	CAITRTGGTGELFF	TGTGCCATCACTCGGACAGGGGGCACCGGGGAGCTGTTTTTT
TRBV19	TRBD1	15	TRBJ2-5	.	CASSRLGQVQETQYF	TGTGCCAGTAGCCGACTGGGACAGGTCCAAGAGACCCAGTACTTC
TRBV5-4	TRBD1	14	TRBJ1-6	.	CASSVTGGNSPLHF	TGTGCCAGCAGCGTGACAGGGGGGAATTCACCCCTCCACTTT
TRBV9	TRBD2	14	TRBJ2-1	.	CASSVGTSSYEQFF	TGTGCCAGCAGCGTCGGGACTAGCTCCTATGAGCAGTTCTTC
TRBV6-2/TRBV6-3	.	13	TRBJ2-3	.	CASSSSYTDTQYF	TGTGCCAGCAGTTCTTCCTACACAGATACGCAGTATTTT
TRBV7-2	.	15	TRBJ2-1	once	CASSFGSSQGREQFF	TGTGCCAGCAGCTTCGGCTCCTCACAGGGCCGTGAGCAGTTCTTC
TRBV4-2	TRBD1	16	TRBJ1-2	.	CASSQEDRGSYYGYTF	TGTGCCAGCAGCCAGGAAGACAGGGGATCTTACTATGGCTACACCTTC
TRBV21-1	.	19	TRBJ1-5	.	CASSKYYPGQAGSNQPQHF	TGTGCCAGCAGCAAATACTACCCAGGACAGGCTGGTAGCAATCAGCCCCAGCATTTT
TRBV30	.	14	TRBJ1-6	.	CAWAVPPGGSPLHF	TGTGCCTGGGCCGTCCCTCCTGGGGGGTCACCCCTCCACTTT
TRBV25-1	TRBD1	14	TRBJ1-2	once	CASSDRDRSYGYTF	TGTGCCAGCAGTGATAGGGACAGATCCTATGGCTACACCTTC
TRBV5-6	TRBD1	17	TRBJ1-6	few	CASSLVSGTGGVSPLHF	TGTGCCAGCAGCTTGGTTTCGGGCACAGGGGGTGTCTCACCCCTCCACTTT
TRBV6-5	.	13	TRBJ2-5	once	CASTGSIQETQYF	TGTGCCAGCACGGGGAGCATACAAGAGACCCAGTACTTC
TRBV19	TRBD1	14	TRBJ1-5	.	CASSRGQGNQPQHF	TGTGCCAGTAGTAGGGGACAGGGGAATCAGCCCCAGCATTTT
TRBV28	TRBD2	15	TRBJ2-1	.	CASSSGLPGYNEQFF	TGTGCCAGCAGCTCGGGACTACCGGGATACAATGAGCAGTTCTTC
TRBV19	.	16	TRBJ2-5	few	CASSMGRAVGQETQYF	TGTGCCAGTAGTATGGGCAGGGCGGTGGGCCAAGAGACCCAGTACTTC
TRBV11-2	TRBD1	16	TRBJ2-3	.	CASSARLGTGGNTQYF	TGTGCCAGCAGCGCTCGGCTTGGGACAGGCGGTAATACGCAGTATTTT
TRBV5-6	TRBD1	14	TRBJ2-3	.	CASSLAQGAGTQYF	TGTGCCAGCAGCTTGGCACAGGGGGCCGGGACGCAGTATTTT
TRBV10-1	TRBD2	14	TRBJ2-1	.	CASSESGGGGEQFF	TGCGCCAGCAGTGAGTCGGGCGGGGGAGGGGAGCAGTTCTTC
TRBV15	TRBD1	14	TRBJ2-1	.	CATSGDRAFNEQFF	TGTGCCACCAGCGGGGACAGGGCTTTCAATGAGCAGTTCTTC
TRBV4-3	TRBD2	16	TRBJ2-1	.	CASSPIAGGLYNEQFF	TGCGCCAGCAGCCCAATAGCGGGGGGGCTTTACAATGAGCAGTTCTTC
TRBV15	.	15	TRBJ2-5	.	CATSSEGGVQETQYF	TGTGCCACCAGCAGTGAAGGGGGGGTCCAAGAGACCCAGTACTTC
TRBV19	.	13	TRBJ1-5	.	CASSTGVDQPQHF	TGTGCCAGTAGTACGGGGGTCGATCAGCCCCAGCATTTT
TRBV28	.	14	TRBJ1-2	.	CASSFEGVAYGYTF	TGTGCCAGCAGTTTCGAGGGGGTGGCCTATGGCTACACCTTC
TRBV7-2	TRBD1	15	TRBJ1-6	.	CASSPLRQGNSPLHF	TGTGCCAGCAGCCCGTTGCGACAGGGGAATTCACCCCTCCACTTT
TRBV9	.	15	TRBJ2-3	once	CASSHGVGSTDTQYF	TGTGCCAGCAGCCATGGCGTCGGGAGCACAGATACGCAGTATTTT
TRBV7-2	TRBD2	13	TRBJ2-7	.	CASSSSGRYEQYF	TGTGCCAGCAGCTCTAGCGGGAGGTACGAGCAGTACTTC
TRBV6-2/TRBV6-3	TRBD2	16	TRBJ2-5	.	CASSLGLAGTGETQYF	TGTGCCAGCAGCCTGGGACTAGCGGGGACGGGAGAGACCCAGTACTTC
TRBV9	.	13	TRBJ1-4	once	CASSVDLGEKLFF	TGTGCCAGCAGCGTAGACCTCGGTGAAAAACTGTTTTTT
TRBV24-1	.	14	TRBJ1-5	.	CATSGDRENQPQHF	TGTGCCACCAGTGGAGACAGAGAGAATCAGCCCCAGCATTTT
TRBV30	TRBD1	13	TRBJ1-2	.	CAWSWTGGNGYTF	TGTGCCTGGAGTTGGACAGGGGGGAATGGCTACACCTTC
TRBV6-5	TRBD1	13	TRBJ1-2	.	CASSYGTGNGYTF	TGTGCCAGCAGTTACGGGACAGGGAACGGCTACACCTTC
TRBV7-4	.	16	TRBJ1-2	.	CASSPGVFRVLRGYTF	TGTGCCAGCAGCCCAGGAGTTTTCAGGGTTCTTCGCGGCTACACCTTC
TRBV7-2	.	14	TRBJ1-6	.	CASSAPRANSPLHF	TGTGCCAGCAGCGCACCCAGGGCGAATTCACCCCTCCACTTT
TRBV6-5	.	13	TRBJ2-3	.	CASKPPGTDTQYF	TGTGCCAGCAAGCCCCCCGGCACAGATACGCAGTATTTT
TRBV28	.	16	TRBJ2-3	.	CASSLYSGGRTDTQYF	TGTGCCAGCAGTTTATATAGCGGAGGCCGCACAGATACGCAGTATTTT
TRBV5-1	.	18	TRBJ1-3	.	CASSPQPLQVNSGNTIYF	TGCGCCAGCAGCCCTCAGCCCTTACAGGTTAACTCTGGAAACACCATATATTTT
TRBV2	TRBD2	14	TRBJ2-1	.	CASLGLAGVNEQFF	TGTGCCAGCCTTGGACTAGCGGGGGTCAATGAGCAGTTCTTC
TRBV28	.	14	TRBJ1-3	.	CASRKTASGNTIYF	TGTGCCAGCAGGAAGACAGCCTCTGGAAACACCATATATTTT
TRBV27	.	15	TRBJ1-4	.	CASSPPRAGSEKLFF	TGTGCCAGCAGCCCCCCCAGGGCGGGGAGTGAAAAACTGTTTTTT
TRBV28	TRBD1	13	TRBJ1-2	.	CASRTGGKYGYTF	TGTGCCAGCCGTACAGGGGGCAAGTATGGCTACACCTTC
TRBV7-2	.	15	TRBJ1-6	few	CASSLEAGLKSPLHF	TGTGCCAGCAGCTTAGAGGCCGGACTGAAATCACCCCTCCACTTT
TRBV19	.	14	TRBJ2-1	once	CASSTGRIAHEQFF	TGTGCCAGTAGTACGGGGAGAATAGCCCATGAGCAGTTCTTC